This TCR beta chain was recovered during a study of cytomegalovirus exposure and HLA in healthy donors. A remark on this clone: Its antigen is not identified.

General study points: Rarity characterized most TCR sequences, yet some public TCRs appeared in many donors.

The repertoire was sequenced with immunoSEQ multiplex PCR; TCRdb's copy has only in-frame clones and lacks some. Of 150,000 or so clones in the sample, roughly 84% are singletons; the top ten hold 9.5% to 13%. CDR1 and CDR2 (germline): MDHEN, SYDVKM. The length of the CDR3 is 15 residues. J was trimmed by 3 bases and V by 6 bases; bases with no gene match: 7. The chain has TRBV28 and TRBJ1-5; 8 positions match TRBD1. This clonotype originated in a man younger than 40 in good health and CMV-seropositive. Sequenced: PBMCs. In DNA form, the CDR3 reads TGTGCCAGCAGACCCCAGGGGGCTCACAATCAGCCCCAGCATTTT. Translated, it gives CASRPQGAHNQPQHF.